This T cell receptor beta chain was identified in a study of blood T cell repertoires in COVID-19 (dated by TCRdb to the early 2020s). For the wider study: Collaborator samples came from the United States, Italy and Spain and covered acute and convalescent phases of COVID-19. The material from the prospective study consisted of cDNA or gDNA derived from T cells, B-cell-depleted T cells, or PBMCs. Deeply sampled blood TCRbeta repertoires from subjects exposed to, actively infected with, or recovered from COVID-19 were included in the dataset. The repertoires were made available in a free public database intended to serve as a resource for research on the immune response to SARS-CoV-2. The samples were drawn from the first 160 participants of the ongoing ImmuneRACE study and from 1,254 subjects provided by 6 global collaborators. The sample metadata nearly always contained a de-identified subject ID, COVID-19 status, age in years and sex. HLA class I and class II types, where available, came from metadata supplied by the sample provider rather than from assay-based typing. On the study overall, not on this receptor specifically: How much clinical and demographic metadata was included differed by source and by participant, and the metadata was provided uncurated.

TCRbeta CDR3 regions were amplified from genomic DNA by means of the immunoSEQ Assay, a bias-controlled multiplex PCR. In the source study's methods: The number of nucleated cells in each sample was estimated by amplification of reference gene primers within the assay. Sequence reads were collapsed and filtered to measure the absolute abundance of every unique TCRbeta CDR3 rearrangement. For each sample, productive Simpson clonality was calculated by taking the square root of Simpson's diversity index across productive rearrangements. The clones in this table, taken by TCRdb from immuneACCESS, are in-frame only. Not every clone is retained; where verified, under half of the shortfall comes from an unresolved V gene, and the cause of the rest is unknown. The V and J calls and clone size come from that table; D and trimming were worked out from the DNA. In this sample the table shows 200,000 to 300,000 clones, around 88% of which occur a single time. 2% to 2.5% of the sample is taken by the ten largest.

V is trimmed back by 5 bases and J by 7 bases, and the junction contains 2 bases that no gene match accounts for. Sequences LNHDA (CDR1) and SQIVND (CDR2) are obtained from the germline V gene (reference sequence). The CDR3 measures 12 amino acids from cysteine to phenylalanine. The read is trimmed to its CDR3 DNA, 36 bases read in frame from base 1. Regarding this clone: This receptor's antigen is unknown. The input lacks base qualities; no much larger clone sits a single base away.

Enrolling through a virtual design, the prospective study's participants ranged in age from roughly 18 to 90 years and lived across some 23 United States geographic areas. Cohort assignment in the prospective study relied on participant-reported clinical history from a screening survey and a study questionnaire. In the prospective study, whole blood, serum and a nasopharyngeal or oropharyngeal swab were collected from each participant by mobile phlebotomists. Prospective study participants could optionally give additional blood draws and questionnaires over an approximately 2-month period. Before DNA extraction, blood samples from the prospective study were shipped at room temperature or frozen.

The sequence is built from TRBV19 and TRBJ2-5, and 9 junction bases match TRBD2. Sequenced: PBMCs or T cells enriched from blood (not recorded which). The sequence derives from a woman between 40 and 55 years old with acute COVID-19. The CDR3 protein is CASSEAGGTQYF. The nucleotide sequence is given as TGTGCCAGTAGTGAAGCGGGAGGGACCCAGTACTTC.